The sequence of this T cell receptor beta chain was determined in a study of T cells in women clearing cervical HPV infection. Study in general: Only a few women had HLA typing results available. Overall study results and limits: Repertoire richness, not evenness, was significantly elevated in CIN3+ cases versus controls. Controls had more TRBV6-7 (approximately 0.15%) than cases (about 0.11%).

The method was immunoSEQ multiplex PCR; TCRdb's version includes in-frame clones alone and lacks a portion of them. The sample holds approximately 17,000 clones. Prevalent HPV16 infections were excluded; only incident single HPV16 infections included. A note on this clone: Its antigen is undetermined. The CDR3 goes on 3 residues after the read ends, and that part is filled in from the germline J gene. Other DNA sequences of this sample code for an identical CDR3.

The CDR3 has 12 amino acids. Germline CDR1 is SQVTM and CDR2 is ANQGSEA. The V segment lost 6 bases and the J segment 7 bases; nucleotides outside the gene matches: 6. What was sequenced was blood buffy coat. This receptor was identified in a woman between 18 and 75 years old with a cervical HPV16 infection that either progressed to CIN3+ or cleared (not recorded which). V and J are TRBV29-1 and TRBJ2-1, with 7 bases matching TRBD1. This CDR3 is CSVRRTGNEQFF. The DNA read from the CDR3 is TGCAGCGTAAGGCGGACAGGTAATGAG.